A single sample is the source of the 5 T cell receptor beta chains below, sequenced in a study of T-cell memory formation after mild COVID-19. TCRdb re-called the 5' RACE reads through MiXCR, storing one row per CDR3 protein. Of hundreds of thousands of distinct CDR3 sequences listed, about 20% are singletons. Sequenced: PBMCs or a T cell subset sorted from them (not recorded which). The origin of the receptors is an adult woman who had mild COVID-19 (a few samples of this study predate the infection). Cell type and time point are not known.

This clonotype came up a few times. The gene calls are TRBV7-6 and TRBJ2-3, with D perhaps matching TRBD1 (5 bases). Germline V gives CDR1 SGHVS, CDR2 FNYEAQ. V lost 7 bases, J lost 2 bases, and 16 bases lay in between. The CDR3 is made up of 15 amino acids. The CDR3 here is CASTPQGGYTDTQYF. CDR3 DNA: TGTGCCAGCACCCCCCAGGGCGGTTACACAGATACGCAGTATTTT.

The chain joins TRBV4-1 to TRBJ1-2, with unresolved D. The CDR3 covers 17 residues. CDR1 is MGHRA and CDR2 is YSYEKL in the germline V gene. V was cut by 3 bases and J by 3 bases, with 20 bases left in between. CDR3 residues: CASSQPRLVATDYGYTF. CDR3 nucleotides: TGCGCCAGCAGCCAGCCGCGCCTGGTGGCTACGGACTATGGCTACACCTTC.

The CDR3 nucleotides are TGTGCCAGCAGCCCGGATGGGTCTAGCGGGGGGACAGATACGCAGTATTTT. Residues: CASSPDGSSGGTDTQYF. This chain joins TRBV5-6 and TRBJ2-3; 11 nucleotides agree with TRBD2. The CDR3 covers 17 residues. CDR1 is SGHDT, CDR2 YYEEEE, per germline. Trimming cost V 4 bases and J 3 bases; bases outside gene matches: 10.

This clonotype was detected only a few times. The V gene is TRBV12-3 or TRBV12-4, the J gene TRBJ1-2; D is undetermined. V was pared by 3 bases and J by 5 bases, with 7 bases between. There are 12 residues in the CDR3. DNA for the CDR3: TGTGCCAGCAGTTTTGAGGATTATGGCTACACCTTC. It is translated as CASSFEDYGYTF.

This clonotype has more than one count but fewer than ten. V and J are TRBV12-3 or TRBV12-4 and TRBJ1-6; TRBD1 might be the D (5 bases). This CDR3 region has 16 residues. Trimming took 6 bases from V and 9 from J, leaving 21 bases between them. CDR3 in amino acids: CASRPGPPRFPSPLHF. Written as DNA, the CDR3 is TGTGCCAGCAGGCCGGGACCCCCGCGTTTCCCTTCACCCCTCCACTTT.